This TCR beta chain was sequenced for a study of blood T cells in healthy people across ages. The CDR3 loop spans 15 amino acids. The V gene lost 1 base and the J gene lost 2 bases, with 12 bases spanning the gap. Per germline, CDR1 LNHNV and CDR2 YYDKDF (reference sequence). This clonotype was counted only a few times. Its specificity is not known. Study-wide results and limits: Any conclusive comparison of naive versus antigen-experienced cells was prevented by using unsorted PBMCs. In long-lived donors, naive CD4+ cell counts and diversity exceeded those of aged donors.

A minimum of 5 micrograms of total RNA was extracted per sample. The authors ran a second PCR of 7 to 11 cycles using a sample-barcoded 5' primer and a J-beta primer mix. MiXCR, run by TCRdb on the 5' RACE reads, gives a single entry per CDR3 protein. Among hundreds of thousands of distinct CDR3 sequences, around 45% were seen once, and the ten largest hold roughly a third. This receptor was obtained from a woman aged 55-70 years in good health. The chain uses TRBV15 and TRBJ2-7; no definite D call. The sequencing input was blood. The CDR3 is CATSRGGGLAYEQYF. CDR3 DNA sequence: TGTGCCACCAGCAGAGGCGGTGGGCTAGCCTACGAGCAGTACTTC. Supplemented by reference TRBV15 and TRBJ2-7, the full variable domain reads DAMVIQNPRYQVTQFGKPVTLSCSQTLNHNVMYWYQQKSSQAPKLLFHYYDKDFNNEADTPDNFQSRRPNTSFCFLDIRSPGLGDTAMYLCATSRGGGLAYEQYFGPGTRLTVT.